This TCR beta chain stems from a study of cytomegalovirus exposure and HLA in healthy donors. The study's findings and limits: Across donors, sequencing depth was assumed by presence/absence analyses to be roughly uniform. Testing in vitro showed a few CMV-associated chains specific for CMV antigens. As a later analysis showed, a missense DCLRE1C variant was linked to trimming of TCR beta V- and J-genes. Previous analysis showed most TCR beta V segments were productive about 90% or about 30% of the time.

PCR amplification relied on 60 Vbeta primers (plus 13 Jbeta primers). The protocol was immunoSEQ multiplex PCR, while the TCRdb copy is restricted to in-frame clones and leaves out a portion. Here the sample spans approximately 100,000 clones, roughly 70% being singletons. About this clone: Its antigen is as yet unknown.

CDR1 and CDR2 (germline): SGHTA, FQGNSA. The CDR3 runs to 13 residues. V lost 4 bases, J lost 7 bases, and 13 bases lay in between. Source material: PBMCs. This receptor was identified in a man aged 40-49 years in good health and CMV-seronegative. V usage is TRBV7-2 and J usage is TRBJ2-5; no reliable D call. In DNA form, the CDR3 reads TGTGCCAGCAGCTCCCCCCCAGGTGGGACCCAGTACTTC. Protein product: CASSSPPGGTQYF.